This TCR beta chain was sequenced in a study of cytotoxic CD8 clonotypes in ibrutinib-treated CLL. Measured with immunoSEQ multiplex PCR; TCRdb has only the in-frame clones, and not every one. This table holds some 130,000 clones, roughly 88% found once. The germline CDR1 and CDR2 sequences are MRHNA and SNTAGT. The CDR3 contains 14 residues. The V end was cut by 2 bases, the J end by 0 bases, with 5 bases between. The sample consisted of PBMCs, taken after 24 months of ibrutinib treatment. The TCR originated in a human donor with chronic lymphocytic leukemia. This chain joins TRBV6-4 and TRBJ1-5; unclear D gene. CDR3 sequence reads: CASSDRDSNQPQHF. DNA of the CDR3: TGTGCCAGCAGTGACAGGGATAGCAATCAGCCCCAGCATTTT.